These 9 T cell receptor beta chains share one sample of origin, sequenced in a study of OX40 agonist ivuxolimab in advanced cancers. The method was immunoSEQ multiplex PCR; TCRdb's version includes in-frame clones alone and lacks a portion of them. The repertoire holds tens of thousands of clones, roughly 90% seen once, with approximately 30% in the top ten. The sequencing here drew on CD4+ or CD8+ T cells sorted from blood, taken in a trial of the OX40 agonist ivuxolimab. These receptor sequences come from an adult with an advanced solid tumor such as melanoma, head and neck, liver or kidney cancer.

In this sample, this clone turned up many times. CDR3 sequence reads: CASSKGDLLNQPQHF. The DNA of the CDR3 is TGTGCCAGCAGCAAAGGGGACCTCCTCAATCAGCCCCAGCATTTT. This chain uses TRBV21-1 with TRBJ1-5. TRBV21-1 is assigned pseudogene status. The CDR3 covers 15 residues.

J is TRBJ2-7 and V is TRBV2, with a tentative D call TRBD1 (6 bases). Germline lookup yields CDR1 SNHLY and CDR2 FYNNEI. Trimming cost V 9 bases and J 7 bases, with 34 bases left between them. The length of the CDR3 is 18 residues. CDR3 DNA: TGTGCCAGTTTAACAGGGAGCGGCTTCGTGGCGGGCGATGATGAGCAGTACTTC. Its translation is CASLTGSGFVAGDDEQYF. The whole variable domain, filled in from reference TRBV2 and TRBJ2-7, reads EPEVTQTPSHQVTQMGQEVILRCVPISNHLYFYWYRQILGQKVEFLVSFYNNEISEKSEIFDDQFSVERPDGSNFTLKIRSTKLEDSAMYFCASLTGSGFVAGDDEQYFGPGTRLTVT.

The chain couples TRBV28 to TRBJ1-5; 7 nucleotides match TRBD1. CDR3 size: 18 residues. V trimming: 3 bases; J trimming: 2 bases; junction bases outside the gene matches: 13. CDR1 MDHEN and CDR2 SYDVKM come from the germline V gene. CDR3 residues: CASSFPRGGADGNQPQHF. The CDR3 nucleotides read TGTGCCAGCAGTTTTCCCAGGGGGGGGGCGGATGGCAATCAGCCCCAGCATTTT.

V usage is TRBV27 and J usage is TRBJ2-7; 7 bases are shared with TRBD1. Germline V CDR1 and CDR2: MNHEY, SMNVEV (reference sequence). The V segment lost 6 bases and the J segment 6 bases; nucleotides outside the gene matches: 5. The CDR3 is 12 amino acids. The CDR3 sequence is CASSPTGAEQYF. CDR3 nucleotide sequence: TGTGCCAGCAGCCCCACAGGGGCCGAGCAGTACTTC.

CDR3 in amino acids: CASSVRTGYEQYF. CDR3 bases: TGTGCCAGCAGCGTACGGACAGGGTACGAGCAGTACTTC. The chain is built from TRBV9 and TRBJ2-7; 8 bases line up with TRBD1. J gave up 4 bases and V 1 base, and 1 base lay outside the gene matches. Germline CDR1 reads SGDLS; CDR2 reads YYNGEE. The CDR3 runs 13 residues.

This rearrangement joins TRBV13 to TRBJ2-7; the D is unclear. The CDR3 sequence is 12 residues long. Germline CDR1 PRHDT, CDR2 FYEKMQ (reference sequence). V dropped 0 bases and J dropped 4 bases, with 4 bases sitting between them. The CDR3 coding sequence is TGTGCCAGCAGCTTAGGTGGGTACGAGCAGTACTTC. This codes for CASSLGGYEQYF.

The chain carries TRBV4-1 and TRBJ2-7; TRBD1 is a possible D gene (6 bases). Germline assignment: CDR1 MGHRA and CDR2 YSYEKL. Between the trimmed V and J ends, which lost 5 bases and 1 base, there was a span of 12 bases. The CDR3 sequence is 14 residues long. This CDR3 is CASSYEQGSYEQYF. CDR3 nucleotide sequence: TGCGCCAGCAGCTATGAACAGGGTTCCTACGAGCAGTACTTC.

This chain connects TRBV27 to TRBJ1-2, with D possibly TRBD1 on 6 matching bases. Germline loops: CDR1 MNHEY, CDR2 SMNVEV (reference sequence). The ends were cut back, 1 base at V and 2 bases at J, with 14 bases in the middle. This CDR3 region has 16 residues. This CDR3 is CASSLFSTTGNYGYTF. CDR3 bases: TGTGCCAGCAGTTTATTCAGCACAACAGGGAACTATGGCTACACCTTC.

This chain connects TRBV27 to TRBJ1-1; no reliable D call. The CDR3 extends over 11 amino acids. CDR1 and CDR2 (germline): MNHEY, SMNVEV (reference sequence). V was shortened by 8 bases and J by 3 bases, with 7 bases between the two germline ends. Here the CDR3 DNA reads TGTGCCAGCGGGATGGACACTGAAGCTTTCTTT. Translated: CASGMDTEAFF.